What follows are 9 T cell receptor beta chains derived from one specimen sequenced in a study of shared clonotypes between healthy human individuals (dated by TCRdb to 2020 to 2021). Library preparation employed the immunoSEQ multiplex PCR assay. As stored in TCRdb, this immuneACCESS dataset retains in-frame rearrangements with V and J assigned. A fraction of the clones does not appear; measured against another copy, unresolved V genes explain less than half of the discrepancy, and the remainder lacks a known reason. This sample gives about 800,000 clones in total; about 96% of them show up just once. The ten largest clones represent less than 0.25% of the sample. CD8 naive samples were obtained by positive selection for CCR7 among CD45RO-negative cells, yielding a CD45RA+CCR7+ population from which TemRA cells were excluded. What was sequenced was naive CD8+ T cells sorted from blood. The sample's cell subset or site, from its label and the paper: CD45RA+CCR7+. The source is a man aged 30 to 45 in good health.

The genes are TRBV6-5 and TRBJ1-2; 8 bases are a match to TRBD1. J lost 7 bases, V lost 10 bases, and 8 bases had no gene match. This CDR3 is built from 12 residues. Germline V gene lookup returns CDR1 MNHEY and CDR2 SVGAGI. CDR3 loop: CATEDRVGGYTF. The CDR3 bases are TGTGCCACCGAGGACAGGGTGGGTGGCTACACCTTC.

The chain recombines TRBV7-3 with TRBJ2-2; D may be TRBD1 (6 bases). The CDR3 consists of 13 residues. Germline loops: CDR1 SGHTA, CDR2 FQGTGA. With 7 bases removed from V and 7 bases from J, the gap between germline ends came to 13 bases. In nucleotides, the CDR3 is TGTGCCAGCACCCTGGACAGAAGCGGGGAGCTGTTTTTT. Protein product: CASTLDRSGELFF.

The rearrangement links TRBV7-9 to TRBJ2-5; the D gene is possibly TRBD2 (6 bases). The V end lost 11 bases, the J end lost 3 bases, and 10 bases lay between the germline ends. CDR3 length: 11 amino acids. Per germline, CDR1 SEHNR and CDR2 FQNEAQ (reference sequence). CDR3 sequence: CAGGLKETQYF. CDR3 bases: TGTGCCGGAGGGTTGAAAGAGACCCAGTACTTC.

The chain links TRBV27 to TRBJ2-2; D not resolved. V lost 5 bases and J 5 bases, leaving 9 bases between the germline ends. Per the germline V gene, CDR1 is MNHEY and CDR2 is SMNVEV (reference sequence). The CDR3 is 13 amino acids. For the CDR3, the DNA is TGTGCCAGCAGTCCCATGGGGACCGGGGAGCTGTTTTTT. Translating gives CASSPMGTGELFF.

The rearrangement uses TRBV5-1 and TRBJ2-5; D is perhaps TRBD2 (6 bases). Trimming took 0 bases from V and 2 from J, leaving 20 bases between them. Germline values: CDR1 SGHRS, CDR2 YFSETQ. The CDR3 consists of 18 residues. DNA for the CDR3: TGCGCCAGCAGCTTGGCCGAAATTTGGGCGGGACGACAAGAGACCCAGTACTTC. Translating gives CASSLAEIWAGRQETQYF.

The chain uses TRBV9 and TRBJ2-7, with TRBD2 identical over 8 bases. The CDR3 has 14 residues. Losses at the gene ends were 3 bases for V and 6 bases for J; bases not matched to a gene: 8. The germline V gene has CDR1 SGDLS and CDR2 YYNGEE. Here the CDR3 DNA reads TGTGCCAGCAGCGCCGGGACTAGATCGTCCGAGCAGTACTTC. This codes for CASSAGTRSSEQYF. The complete variable domain, with remaining parts taken from reference TRBV9 and TRBJ2-7, reads DSGVTQTPKHLITATGQRVTLRCSPRSGDLSVYWYQQSLDQGLQFLIQYYNGEERAKGNILERFSAQQFPDLHSELNLSSLELGDSALYFCASSAGTRSSEQYFGPGTRLTVT.

Of note for this clone: The sample has other DNA sequences that encode this CDR3 too. This chain connects TRBV27 to TRBJ2-7, with D maybe TRBD2 (6 bases). Per germline, CDR1 MNHEY and CDR2 SMNVEV (reference sequence). The V gene lost 4 bases and the J gene lost 1 base, with 8 bases spanning the gap. This CDR3 comprises 13 residues. The CDR3 region has the DNA TGTGCCAGCAGTTGGCGGGATTCCTACGAGCAGTACTTC. Its protein product is CASSWRDSYEQYF.

This chain uses TRBV16 with TRBJ2-1, with 16 bases that match TRBD2. V lost 4 bases and J lost 12; bases outside the gene matches: 9. CDR1 and CDR2 (germline): KGHSY, FQNENV. The CDR3 loop spans 16 amino acids. The CDR3 is CASSPLGTSGRAAQFF. The CDR3, as DNA: TGTGCCAGCAGCCCTTTGGGGACTAGCGGGAGGGCCGCGCAGTTCTTC.

This chain joins TRBV28 and TRBJ2-7; 7 nucleotides align to TRBD2. The germline gives CDR1 MDHEN, CDR2 SYDVKM. The junction had 6 bases not matched to a gene; V was cut back by 5 bases and J by 2 bases. CDR3 length equals 14 residues. Here the CDR3 DNA reads TGTGCCAGCAGTCCACCGGGACTACCCTACGAGCAGTACTTC. This encodes CASSPPGLPYEQYF. The full variable domain, rest sourced from reference TRBV28 and TRBJ2-7, is DVKVTQSSRYLVKRTGEKVFLECVQDMDHENMFWYRQDPGLGLRLIYFSYDVKMKEKGDIPEGYSVSREKKERFSLILESASTNQTSMYLCASSPPGLPYEQYFGPGTRLTVT.